Listed here is a single TCR beta chain. The data derive from a study of OX40 agonist ivuxolimab in advanced cancers. The repertoire was sequenced with immunoSEQ multiplex PCR; TCRdb's copy has only in-frame clones and lacks some. The sample lists around 63,000 clones; approximately 80% were seen once. Germline CDR1 reads MNHEY; CDR2 reads SVGAGI. With 6 bases clipped from V and 0 bases from J, the junction kept 4 bases outside the gene matches. This CDR3 comprises 14 residues. The chain has TRBV6-5 and TRBJ1-1; 7 nucleotides agree with TRBD1. The sample here was CD4+ or CD8+ T cells sorted from blood, taken in a trial of the OX40 agonist ivuxolimab. The clonotype originates from an adult with an advanced solid tumor such as melanoma, head and neck, liver or kidney cancer. This CDR3 reads CASRPQGLNTEAFF. The DNA of the CDR3 is TGTGCCAGCAGACCACAGGGGCTGAACACTGAAGCTTTCTTT.